The TCR beta chain described here comes from a study of blood T cell repertoires in COVID-19. Sequenced by immunoSEQ multiplex PCR; TCRdb stores in-frame clones only, minus some. The data show about 75,000 clones, 65% to 90% seen once. As concerns this clone: Other nucleotide sequences in the sample specify the same CDR3.

V shed 3 bases and J shed 2 bases, with 6 bases lying between them. Germline CDR1 and CDR2: KGHSH and LQKENI. The CDR3 has 13 residues. V usage is TRBV18 and J usage is TRBJ2-3; D is uncertain. Material: peripheral blood. The TCR was taken from a woman between 50 and 59 years old with acute or convalescent COVID-19. This chain's CDR3 is CASSPSLTDTQYF. The CDR3 nucleotides are TGTGCCAGCTCACCCTCTCTCACAGATACGCAGTATTTT.